This entry is about one TCR beta chain. As yet, its antigen is unknown. CDR3 size: 14 residues. Per the germline V gene, CDR1 is LNHDA and CDR2 is SQIVND (reference sequence). The V end was cut by 6 bases, the J end by 5 bases, with 16 bases between. All of the isolated RNA was reverse transcribed, so expressed TCRB transcripts were sequenced. Around 3.57 million reads was the average for naive, central memory and regulatory T cell samples. Sequencing was performed with immunoSEQ multiplex PCR; in TCRdb, only in-frame clones are kept and a portion is missing. The profile shows 300,000 to 350,000 clones, around 7.6% of them singletons. These data belong to a study of beta chain features in type 1 diabetes. The wider study: Across the samples, 107,917,701 sorted cells were examined in total.

Study-wide results and caveats: Insertions were fewer and deletions more numerous at VDJ junctions in type 1 diabetes patients. PCR might preferentially amplify shorter templates, equally in patients and controls.

This TCR came from a woman between 18 and 29 years old in good health. The chain recombines TRBV19 with TRBJ2-5, with a tentative D call TRBD1 (5 bases). The source material was central memory CD4+ T cells from blood. CDR3 residues: CASSLQGFRETQYF. The CDR3 DNA is TGTGCCAGTAGCCTCCAGGGTTTTAGGGAGACCCAGTACTTC.